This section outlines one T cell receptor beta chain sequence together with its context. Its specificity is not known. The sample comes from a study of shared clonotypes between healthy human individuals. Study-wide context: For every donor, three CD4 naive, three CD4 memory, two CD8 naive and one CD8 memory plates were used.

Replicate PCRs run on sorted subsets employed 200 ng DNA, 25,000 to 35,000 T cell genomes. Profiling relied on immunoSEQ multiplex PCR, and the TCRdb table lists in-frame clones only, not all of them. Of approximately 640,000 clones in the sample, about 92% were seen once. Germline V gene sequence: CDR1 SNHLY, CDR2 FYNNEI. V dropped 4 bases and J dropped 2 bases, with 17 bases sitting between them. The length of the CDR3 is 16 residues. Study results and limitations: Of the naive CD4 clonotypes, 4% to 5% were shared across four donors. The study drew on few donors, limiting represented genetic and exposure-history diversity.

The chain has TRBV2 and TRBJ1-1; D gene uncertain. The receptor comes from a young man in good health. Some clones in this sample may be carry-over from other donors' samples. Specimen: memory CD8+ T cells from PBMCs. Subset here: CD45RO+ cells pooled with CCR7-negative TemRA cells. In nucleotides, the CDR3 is TGTGCCAGCAGTGGTTTGGGGAAACATTCCAACACTGAAGCTTTCTTT. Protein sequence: CASSGLGKHSNTEAFF.